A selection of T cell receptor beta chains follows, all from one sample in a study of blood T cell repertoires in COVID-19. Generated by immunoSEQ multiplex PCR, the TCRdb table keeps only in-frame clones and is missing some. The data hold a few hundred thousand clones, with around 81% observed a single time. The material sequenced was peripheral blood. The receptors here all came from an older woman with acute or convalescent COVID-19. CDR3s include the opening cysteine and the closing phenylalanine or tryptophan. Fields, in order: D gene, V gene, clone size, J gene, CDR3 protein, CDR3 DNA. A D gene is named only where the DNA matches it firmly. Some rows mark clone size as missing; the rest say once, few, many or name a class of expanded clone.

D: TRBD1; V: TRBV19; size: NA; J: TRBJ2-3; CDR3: CASSRTGFTDTQYF; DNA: TGTGCCAGTAGCAGGACAGGGTTCACAGATACGCAGTATTTT
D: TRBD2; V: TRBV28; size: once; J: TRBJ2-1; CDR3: CASSLIAGGRNEQFF; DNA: TGTGCCAGCAGTTTAATAGCGGGGGGACGGAATGAGCAGTTCTTC
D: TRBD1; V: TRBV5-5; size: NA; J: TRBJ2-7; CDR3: CASSSGQGPVYEQYF; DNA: TGTGCCAGCAGCTCAGGACAGGGACCGGTCTACGAGCAGTACTTC
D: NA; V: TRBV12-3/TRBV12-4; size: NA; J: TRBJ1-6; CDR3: CASSAHDSSPLHF; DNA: TGTGCCAGCAGTGCTCACGACAGTTCACCCCTCCACTTT
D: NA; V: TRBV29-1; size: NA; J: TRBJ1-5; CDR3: CSVSGRASNQPQHF; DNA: TGCAGCGTTTCTGGCAGGGCCAGCAATCAGCCCCAGCATTTT
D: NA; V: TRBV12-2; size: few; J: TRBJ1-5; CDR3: CATQGLVNGNQPQHF; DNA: TGTGCTACGCAGGGGTTGGTTAATGGCAATCAGCCCCAGCATTTT
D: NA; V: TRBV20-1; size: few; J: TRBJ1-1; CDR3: CSASKQGWGQNTEAFF; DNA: TGCAGTGCTAGTAAACAGGGATGGGGCCAGAACACTGAAGCTTTCTTT
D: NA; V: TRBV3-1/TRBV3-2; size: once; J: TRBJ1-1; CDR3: CASSQEPTLEAFF; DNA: TGTGCCAGCAGCCAAGAACCGACACTTGAAGCTTTCTTT
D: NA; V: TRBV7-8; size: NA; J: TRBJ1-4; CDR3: CASSLVGIYSGEKLFF; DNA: TGTGCCAGCAGCTTAGTGGGGATTTATTCGGGGGAAAAACTGTTTTTT
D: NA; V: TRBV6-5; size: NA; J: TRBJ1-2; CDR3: CASTRSSGGGYGYTF; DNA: TGTGCCAGCACCCGGTCTAGCGGGGGAGGCTATGGCTACACCTTC
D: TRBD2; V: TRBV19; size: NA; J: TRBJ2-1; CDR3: CASRISGDPYNEQFF; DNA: TGTGCCAGTAGGATTAGCGGGGACCCTTACAATGAGCAGTTCTTC
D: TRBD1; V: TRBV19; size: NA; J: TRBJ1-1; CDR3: CASSTAGGTAFF; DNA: TGTGCCAGTAGTACCGCAGGGGGAACGGCTTTCTTT
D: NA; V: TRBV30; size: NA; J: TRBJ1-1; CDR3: CAWSSRPETEAFF; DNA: TGTGCCTGGAGTAGCCGTCCGGAGACTGAAGCTTTCTTT
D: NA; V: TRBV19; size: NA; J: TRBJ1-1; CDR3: CASRKQGKMNTEAFF; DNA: TGTGCCAGTAGGAAACAGGGAAAAATGAACACTGAAGCTTTCTTT
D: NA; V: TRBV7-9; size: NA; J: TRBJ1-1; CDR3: CASSARTAVANTEAFF; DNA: TGTGCCAGCAGCGCACGGACAGCCGTTGCTAACACTGAAGCTTTCTTT
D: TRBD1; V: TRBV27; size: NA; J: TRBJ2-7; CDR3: CASRFARDRAGEQYF; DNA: TGTGCCAGCAGATTCGCACGGGACAGGGCAGGCGAGCAGTACTTC
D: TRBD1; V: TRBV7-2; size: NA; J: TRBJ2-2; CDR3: CASSFRQGGELFF; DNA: TGTGCCAGCAGCTTTAGACAGGGTGGGGAGCTGTTTTTT
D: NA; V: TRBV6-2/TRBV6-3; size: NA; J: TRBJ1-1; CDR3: CASSYSGASEAFF; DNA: TGTGCCAGCAGTTACTCAGGGGCGAGTGAAGCTTTCTTT
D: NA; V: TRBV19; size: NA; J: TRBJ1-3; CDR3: CASSLRNSGNTIYF; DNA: TGTGCCAGTAGTCTTCGTAACTCTGGAAACACCATATATTTT
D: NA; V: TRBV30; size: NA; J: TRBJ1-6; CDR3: CAWSDRNSPLHF; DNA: TGTGCCTGGAGCGACAGGAATTCACCCCTCCACTTT
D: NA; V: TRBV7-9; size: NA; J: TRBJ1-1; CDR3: CASRGLNTEAFF; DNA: TGTGCCAGCAGGGGGCTGAACACTGAAGCTTTCTTT
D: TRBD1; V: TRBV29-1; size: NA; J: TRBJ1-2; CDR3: CSVEATGAQNYGYTF; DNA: TGCAGCGTCGAAGCGACAGGGGCTCAGAACTATGGCTACACCTTC
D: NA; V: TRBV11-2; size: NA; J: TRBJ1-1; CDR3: CASSRGGTRNTEAFF; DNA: TGTGCCAGCAGCCGAGGGGGAACAAGGAACACTGAAGCTTTCTTT
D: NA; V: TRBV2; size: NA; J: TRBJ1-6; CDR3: CASNMGQYNSPLHF; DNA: TGTGCCAGCAATATGGGGCAGTATAATTCACCCCTCCACTTT
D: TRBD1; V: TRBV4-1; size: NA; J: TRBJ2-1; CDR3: CASSQFSGGVSNEQFF; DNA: TGCGCCAGCAGCCAATTTTCAGGGGGCGTCTCAAATGAGCAGTTCTTC
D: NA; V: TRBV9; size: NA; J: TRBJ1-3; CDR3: CASSGGNSGNTIYF; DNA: TGTGCCAGCAGCGGAGGCAACTCTGGAAACACCATATATTTT
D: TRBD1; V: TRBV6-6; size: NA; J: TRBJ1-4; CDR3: CASSPGRTGGIWNEKLFF; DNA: TGTGCCAGCAGTCCAGGCCGTACAGGGGGCATTTGGAATGAAAAACTGTTTTTT
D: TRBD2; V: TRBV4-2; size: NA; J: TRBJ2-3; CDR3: CASSQEGRGGRTDTQYF; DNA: TGTGCCAGCAGCCAAGAAGGGCGGGGGGGCCGCACAGATACGCAGTATTTT
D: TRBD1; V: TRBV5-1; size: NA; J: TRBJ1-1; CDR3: CASSLQGAFLTEAFF; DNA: TGCGCCAGCAGCTTACAGGGGGCCTTTCTTACTGAAGCTTTCTTT
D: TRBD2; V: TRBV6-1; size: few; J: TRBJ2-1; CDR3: CASSGGTSGKYNEQFF; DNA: TGTGCCAGCAGTGGGGGGACTAGCGGAAAATACAATGAGCAGTTCTTC
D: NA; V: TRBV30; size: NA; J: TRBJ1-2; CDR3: CAWDTGINYGYTF; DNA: TGTGCCTGGGACACGGGAATCAACTATGGCTACACCTTC
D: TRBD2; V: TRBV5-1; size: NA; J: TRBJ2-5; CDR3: CASSTGEGGETQYF; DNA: TGCGCCAGCAGCACGGGGGAGGGAGGAGAGACCCAGTACTTC
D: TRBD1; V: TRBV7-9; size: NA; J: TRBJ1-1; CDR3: CASMPTGENTEAFF; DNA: TGTGCCAGCATGCCGACAGGGGAGAACACTGAAGCTTTCTTT
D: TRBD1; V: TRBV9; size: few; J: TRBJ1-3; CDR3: CASSLSSTGGSSSGNTIYF; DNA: TGTGCCAGCAGCCTCTCTTCGACAGGGGGAAGTTCCTCTGGAAACACCATATATTTT
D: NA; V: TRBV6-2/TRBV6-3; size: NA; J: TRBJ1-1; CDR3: CASSRGTEINTEAFF; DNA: TGTGCCAGCAGCCGTGGCACCGAAATTAACACTGAAGCTTTCTTT
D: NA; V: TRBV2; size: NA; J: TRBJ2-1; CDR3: CASSVKTKQFF; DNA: TGTGCCAGCAGTGTAAAGACTAAACAGTTCTTC
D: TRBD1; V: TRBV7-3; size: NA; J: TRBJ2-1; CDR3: CATSRDSYNEQFF; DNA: TGTGCCACGAGCAGGGACAGCTACAATGAGCAGTTCTTC
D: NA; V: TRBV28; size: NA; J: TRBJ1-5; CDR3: CASSLPHQPQHF; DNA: TGTGCCAGCAGTCTTCCCCATCAGCCCCAGCATTTT
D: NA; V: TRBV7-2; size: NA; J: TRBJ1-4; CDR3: CASSFVQAPNEKLFF; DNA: TGTGCCAGCAGCTTTGTTCAAGCACCTAATGAAAAACTGTTTTTT
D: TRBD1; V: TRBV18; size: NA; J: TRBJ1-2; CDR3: CASSSDRGYGYTF; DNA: TGTGCCAGCTCGTCGGACAGGGGCTATGGCTACACCTTC
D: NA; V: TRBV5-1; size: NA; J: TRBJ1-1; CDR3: CASSLELVQGGTEAFF; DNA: TGCGCCAGCAGCTTGGAACTGGTACAGGGCGGCACTGAAGCTTTCTTT
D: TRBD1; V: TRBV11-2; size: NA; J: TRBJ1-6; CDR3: CASSRQTGGSSPLHF; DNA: TGTGCCAGCAGCAGACAAACAGGGGGTAGTTCACCCCTCCACTTT
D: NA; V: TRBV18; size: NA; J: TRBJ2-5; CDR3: CASSPAPGIQETQYF; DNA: TGTGCCAGCTCACCGGCTCCCGGGATCCAAGAGACCCAGTACTTC
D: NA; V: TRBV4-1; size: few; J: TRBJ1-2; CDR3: CASSHRTATRSGGYTF; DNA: TGCGCCAGCAGCCACAGAACCGCGACCCGCTCAGGAGGCTACACCTTC
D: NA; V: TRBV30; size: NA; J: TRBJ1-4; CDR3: CAWSPGPYEKLFF; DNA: TGTGCCTGGTCCCCAGGGCCTTATGAAAAACTGTTTTTT
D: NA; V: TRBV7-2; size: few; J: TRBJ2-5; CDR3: CASSLSSPETQYF; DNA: TGTGCCAGCAGCCTAAGTTCTCCGGAGACCCAGTACTTC
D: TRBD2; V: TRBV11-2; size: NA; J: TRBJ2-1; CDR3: CASSLDRFGGGTQFF; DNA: TGTGCCAGCAGCTTAGATAGGTTCGGCGGGGGGACGCAGTTCTTC
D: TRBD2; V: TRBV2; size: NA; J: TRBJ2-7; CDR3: CAILYGGDRAEPTYEQYF; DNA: TGTGCCATCCTATACGGGGGGGATAGGGCAGAACCTACCTACGAGCAGTACTTC
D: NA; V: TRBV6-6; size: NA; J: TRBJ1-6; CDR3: CASSYAELNSPLHF; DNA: TGTGCCAGCAGTTACGCAGAACTAAATTCACCCCTCCACTTT
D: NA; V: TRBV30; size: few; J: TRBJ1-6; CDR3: CAWSEQTDSPLHF; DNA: TGTGCCTGGAGTGAACAGACGGATTCACCCCTCCACTTT
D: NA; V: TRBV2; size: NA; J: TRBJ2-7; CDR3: CASSAYAGKYEQYF; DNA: TGTGCCAGCAGTGCTTATGCAGGGAAGTACGAGCAGTACTTC
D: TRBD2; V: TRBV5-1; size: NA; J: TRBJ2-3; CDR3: CASGRGGLPGTDTQYF; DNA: TGCGCCAGTGGGCGGGGGGGCCTCCCAGGCACAGATACGCAGTATTTT
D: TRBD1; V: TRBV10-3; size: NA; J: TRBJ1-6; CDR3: CAISESDRKHNSPLHF; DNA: TGTGCCATCAGTGAGTCGGACAGGAAACATAATTCACCCCTCCACTTT
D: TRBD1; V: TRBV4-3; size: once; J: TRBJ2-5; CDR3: CASSQEARGTGSFKTQYF; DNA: TGCGCCAGCAGCCAAGAGGCTAGGGGGACAGGGTCATTCAAGACCCAGTACTTC
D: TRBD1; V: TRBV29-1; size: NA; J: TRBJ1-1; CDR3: CSVGDREAFF; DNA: TGCAGCGTTGGGGACAGGGAAGCTTTCTTT
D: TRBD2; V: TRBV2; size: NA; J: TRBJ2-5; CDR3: CASGRGTTGTQYF; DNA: TGTGCCAGCGGGAGGGGTACGACTGGGACCCAGTACTTC
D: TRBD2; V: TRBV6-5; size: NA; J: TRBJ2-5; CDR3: CASSASWGGETQYF; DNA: TGTGCCAGCAGCGCATCTTGGGGAGGGGAGACCCAGTACTTC